The clone carrying this T cell receptor (beta chain) has only a few counts. The germline V gene has CDR1 SGHVS and CDR2 FQNEAQ. The CDR3 is 16 amino acids. Between the trimmed V and J ends, which lost 5 bases and 2 bases, there was a span of 16 bases. One entry per CDR3 protein, called by TCRdb with MiXCR from the reads. In the table there are approximately 260,000 distinct CDR3 sequences, about 15% of which are singletons. The entry originates in a study of T cell repertoires in cytomegalovirus infection. This TCR was recovered from a human donor in good health (CMV status not recorded). Some clones in this sample may be carry-over from other donors' samples. Material: CD8+ T cells from PBMCs. The chain recombines TRBV7-8 with TRBJ2-1, with TRBD1 as a possible D gene (6 bases). CDR3 amino acids: CASSRTGGGAYNEQFF. CDR3 nucleotides: TGTGCCAGCAGCCGTACTGGGGGCGGCGCCTACAATGAGCAGTTCTTC.